This TCR beta chain was found in a study of prognosis after radiotherapy for stage I lung cancer. For the study at large: Fourteen cases involved newly diagnosed primary stage I lung tumors, and about five involved oligometastatic NSCLC subsequent to surgical resection of the primary tumor. All of the patients with non-small cell lung cancer, including several who had refused surgery, were considered to be medically inoperable. General study points: A drop in unique TCR clone counts was seen after stereotactic body radiation therapy, median around 10,000 versus 6,900.

Of note for this clonotype: Its antigen is as yet unknown.

CDR3 of TCR beta was amplified from genomic DNA via a two-round multiplex PCR. Amplification during the initial PCR round employed primers specific to each TRBV and TRBJ gene. Using its own MiXCR run on the multiplex PCR reads, TCRdb lists one record per CDR3 protein. The sample has more than 30,000 distinct CDR3 sequences, approximately 46% seen once; the top ten hold 15% to 19%. Two separate time points each saw a draw of 4.5 to 7.5 milliliters of peripheral blood. Germline CDR1 is MNHNS and CDR2 is SASEGT. This CDR3 spans 14 amino acids. The junction had 8 bases not matched to a gene; V was cut back by 7 bases and J by 7 bases.

Here the sequenced sample was PBMCs, taken before or after stereotactic body radiation therapy (not recorded which). This chain uses TRBV6-1 with TRBJ2-1, with 9 bases matching TRBD1. The clonotype comes from a donor at least 50 years old with non-small cell lung cancer. CDR3 bases: TGTGCCAGCAAACCGGGACAGGGTACAAATGAGCAGTTCTTC. Amino acids: CASKPGQGTNEQFF.